This record concerns one T cell receptor (beta chain) sequence. Its antigen remains unidentified. Donors counted as nominally healthy when sampled, yet unrecorded immune exposures were likely. These data are taken from a study of cytomegalovirus exposure and HLA in healthy donors. Study overall: One earlier analysis, a look at 200 million or so T cells, found some 100 million unique TCR beta sequences.

60 Vbeta and 13 Jbeta primers were used in PCR. Only in-frame clones appear in the TCRdb table, and some are missing; sequencing was by immunoSEQ multiplex PCR. The sample comprises approximately 100,000 clones, around 79% of which are singletons, and 1.5% to 2% rests with the top ten. Study-wide points: Cytomegalovirus status, reportedly, was diagnosed with high specificity and sensitivity by the classifier. There were reportedly fewer N-insertions in an Asian-associated ancestry cluster than the roughly 670-donor mean, in a later analysis.

This receptor was obtained from a woman aged 40 to 50 in good health and CMV-seronegative. The sample comprised PBMCs.

CDR3 residues: CASSIVPGLAGDEQYF. CDR3 in DNA: TGTGCCAGTAGTATAGTCCCGGGACTAGCGGGAGACGAGCAGTACTTC. The chain uses TRBV19 and TRBJ2-7; 14 bases align to TRBD2. CDR3 size: 16 residues. Germline CDR1 and CDR2: LNHDA and SQIVND (reference sequence). Unmatched junction bases numbered 4, after V lost 1 base and J lost 5 bases.